A selection of T cell receptor beta chains follows, all from one sample in a study of blood T cell repertoires in COVID-19. The assay was immunoSEQ multiplex PCR, and TCRdb's table has in-frame clones only and misses some. The sample lists under 85,000 clones; approximately 91% were seen once. Material for sequencing was peripheral blood. The receptors stem from a man aged 65 to 85 with active or convalescent COVID-19. Each CDR3 is given with its conserved first and last residue. The D gene is left open where the match is weak. Not all rows give a size; the values are once, few, many and, for expanded clones, a class.

V gene: TRBV7-3
clone size: -
J gene: TRBJ1-1
D gene: -
CDR3 DNA: TGTGCCAGCAGCTTCCAGGGGAACACTGAAGCTTTCTTT
CDR3 protein: CASSFQGNTEAFF

V gene: TRBV13
clone size: -
J gene: TRBJ2-2
D gene: -
CDR3 DNA: TGTGCCAGCAGCTTAGTGTCGGGTACCGGGGAGCTGTTTTTT
CDR3 protein: CASSLVSGTGELFF

V gene: TRBV13
clone size: -
J gene: TRBJ1-2
D gene: -
CDR3 DNA: TGTGCCAGCAGCCGGGGCAGGGGTATGCAATATGGCTACACCTTC
CDR3 protein: CASSRGRGMQYGYTF

V gene: TRBV19
clone size: -
J gene: TRBJ1-1
D gene: TRBD1
CDR3 DNA: TGTGCCAGTAGGGGGATCCTCCAGGGGGATCTTTTGAACACTGAAGCTTTCTTT
CDR3 protein: CASRGILQGDLLNTEAFF

V gene: TRBV19
clone size: -
J gene: TRBJ1-5
D gene: -
CDR3 DNA: TGTGCCAGTAGTATCTACGACGGGGACAATCAGCCCCAGCATTTT
CDR3 protein: CASSIYDGDNQPQHF

V gene: TRBV19
clone size: -
J gene: TRBJ1-1
D gene: -
CDR3 DNA: TGTGCCAGTAGTATAGGACCAGGCACGAACACTGAAGCTTTCTTT
CDR3 protein: CASSIGPGTNTEAFF

V gene: TRBV24-1
clone size: once
J gene: TRBJ2-1
D gene: TRBD2
CDR3 DNA: TGTGCCACCAGTGATTTTCGTACTAGCGGGGTAGGTTACAATGAGCAGTTCTTC
CDR3 protein: CATSDFRTSGVGYNEQFF

V gene: TRBV28
clone size: once
J gene: TRBJ2-3
D gene: -
CDR3 DNA: TGTGCCAGCATTGCTCGGGGGGCAGAAGATACGCAGTATTTT
CDR3 protein: CASIARGAEDTQYF

V gene: TRBV15
clone size: -
J gene: TRBJ2-5
D gene: TRBD2
CDR3 DNA: TGTGCCACCAGCAGAGCTCCGGGACTACAAGAGACCCAGTACTTC
CDR3 protein: CATSRAPGLQETQYF

V gene: TRBV27
clone size: -
J gene: TRBJ2-7
D gene: -
CDR3 DNA: TGTGCCAGCAGTCCTGGGTTAGGGGACTACGAGCAGTACTTC
CDR3 protein: CASSPGLGDYEQYF

V gene: TRBV11-2
clone size: -
J gene: TRBJ1-2
D gene: -
CDR3 DNA: TGTGCCAGCAGCTTAGATAGGGAGGGTGTAGGCTACACCTTC
CDR3 protein: CASSLDREGVGYTF

V gene: TRBV9
clone size: -
J gene: TRBJ1-1
D gene: -
CDR3 DNA: TGTGCCAGCAGCGTGACATTGAACACTGAAGCTTTCTTT
CDR3 protein: CASSVTLNTEAFF

V gene: TRBV7-2
clone size: -
J gene: TRBJ1-1
D gene: TRBD1
CDR3 DNA: TGTGCCAGCAGCGTGCAGGGGGGAACTGAAGCTTTCTTT
CDR3 protein: CASSVQGGTEAFF

V gene: TRBV18
clone size: -
J gene: TRBJ2-7
D gene: TRBD2
CDR3 DNA: TGTGCCAGCTCATCGACGACTAGCGTTCTTACCTACGAGCAGTACTTC
CDR3 protein: CASSSTTSVLTYEQYF

V gene: TRBV24-1
clone size: -
J gene: TRBJ2-2
D gene: -
CDR3 DNA: TGTGCCACCAGTGATCCCAGGGGAGGGGCCGGGGAGCTGTTTTTT
CDR3 protein: CATSDPRGGAGELFF

V gene: TRBV24-1
clone size: -
J gene: TRBJ1-1
D gene: -
CDR3 DNA: TGTGCCACCAGTGACCGGACAGCTAAGAACACTGAAGCTTTCTTT
CDR3 protein: CATSDRTAKNTEAFF

V gene: TRBV29-1
clone size: -
J gene: TRBJ1-1
D gene: -
CDR3 DNA: TGCAGCGACAGGGAGGGGACTGAAGCTTTCTTT
CDR3 protein: CSDREGTEAFF

V gene: TRBV27
clone size: -
J gene: TRBJ2-5
D gene: -
CDR3 DNA: TGTGCCAGCAGTTTACGGAGGGTGGAGACCCAGTACTTC
CDR3 protein: CASSLRRVETQYF

V gene: TRBV20-1
clone size: -
J gene: TRBJ1-2
D gene: TRBD1
CDR3 DNA: TGCAGTGCTAGTCATCCGTACAGGGGTGGCTATGGCTACACCTTC
CDR3 protein: CSASHPYRGGYGYTF

V gene: TRBV24-1
clone size: -
J gene: TRBJ2-7
D gene: TRBD1
CDR3 DNA: TGTGCCACCAGTGAACGGGACAGGGGGTACGAGCAGTACTTC
CDR3 protein: CATSERDRGYEQYF

V gene: TRBV5-1
clone size: -
J gene: TRBJ2-1
D gene: TRBD1
CDR3 DNA: TGCGCCAGCAGTTCCACAGGGGGCTCCTACAATGAGCAGTTCTTC
CDR3 protein: CASSSTGGSYNEQFF

V gene: TRBV18
clone size: few
J gene: TRBJ1-2
D gene: -
CDR3 DNA: TGTGCCAGCTCACGAGCCGGGACAACCATTAACTATGGCTACACCTTC
CDR3 protein: CASSRAGTTINYGYTF

V gene: TRBV19
clone size: -
J gene: TRBJ2-3
D gene: -
CDR3 DNA: TGTGCCAGTAGCTCACTTGACAGTTTAGCAGATACGCAGTATTTT
CDR3 protein: CASSSLDSLADTQYF

V gene: TRBV4-2
clone size: -
J gene: TRBJ1-6
D gene: -
CDR3 DNA: TGTGCCAGCAGCCAAGATGACAGCTCCTATAATTCACCCCTCCACTTT
CDR3 protein: CASSQDDSSYNSPLHF

V gene: TRBV6-5
clone size: few
J gene: TRBJ1-1
D gene: -
CDR3 DNA: TGTGCCAGCAGTTCTCCAGGGAATTCGGACACTGAAGCTTTCTTT
CDR3 protein: CASSSPGNSDTEAFF

V gene: TRBV2
clone size: -
J gene: TRBJ2-7
D gene: -
CDR3 DNA: TGTGCCAGCAGTGTAGATCCAGGGTCGTACGAGCAGTACTTC
CDR3 protein: CASSVDPGSYEQYF

V gene: TRBV6-6
clone size: -
J gene: TRBJ1-1
D gene: -
CDR3 DNA: TGTGCCAGCAGTGGACAGATGAACACTGAAGCTTTCTTT
CDR3 protein: CASSGQMNTEAFF

V gene: TRBV5-5
clone size: once
J gene: TRBJ1-3
D gene: -
CDR3 DNA: TGTGCCAGCAGCTTGTTACCGTACGGGTCCGGTGGAAACACCATATATTTT
CDR3 protein: CASSLLPYGSGGNTIYF

V gene: TRBV28
clone size: -
J gene: TRBJ1-1
D gene: -
CDR3 DNA: TGTGCCAGCGGACTTAACACTGAAGCTTTCTTT
CDR3 protein: CASGLNTEAFF

V gene: TRBV11-2
clone size: -
J gene: TRBJ2-5
D gene: -
CDR3 DNA: TGTGCCAGCAGCCCCCGGGACACTCCTTACTTC
CDR3 protein: CASSPRDTPYF

V gene: TRBV4-1
clone size: -
J gene: TRBJ1-5
D gene: TRBD1
CDR3 DNA: TGCGCCAGCAGCCAAGACAGGGGGTTCTATAGCAATCAGCCCCAGCATTTT
CDR3 protein: CASSQDRGFYSNQPQHF

V gene: TRBV7-3
clone size: few
J gene: TRBJ2-2
D gene: -
CDR3 DNA: TGTGCCAGCGGGCGAGCCGGGGAGCTGTTTTTT
CDR3 protein: CASGRAGELFF

V gene: TRBV6-1
clone size: -
J gene: TRBJ1-5
D gene: -
CDR3 DNA: TGTGCCAGCAGTGAAGGCGGGGCCCGCCGGCAAAATCAGCCCCAGCATTTT
CDR3 protein: CASSEGGARRQNQPQHF

V gene: TRBV15
clone size: once
J gene: TRBJ2-5
D gene: -
CDR3 DNA: TGTGCCACCAGCAGAGATAAAGGGGCCCAAGAGACCCAGTACTTC
CDR3 protein: CATSRDKGAQETQYF

V gene: TRBV7-3
clone size: -
J gene: TRBJ1-2
D gene: -
CDR3 DNA: TGTGCCAGCAGCTTGAGCGCGAACTATGGCTACACCTTC
CDR3 protein: CASSLSANYGYTF

V gene: TRBV2
clone size: -
J gene: TRBJ1-5
D gene: -
CDR3 DNA: TGTGCCAGTAGTTTGGACAGTGGAGCTCAGCCCCAGCATTTT
CDR3 protein: CASSLDSGAQPQHF

V gene: TRBV10-2
clone size: -
J gene: TRBJ1-6
D gene: -
CDR3 DNA: TGCGCCAGCAGGGCAGACATTTCTAATTCACCCCTCCACTTT
CDR3 protein: CASRADISNSPLHF

V gene: TRBV15
clone size: few
J gene: TRBJ1-5
D gene: -
CDR3 DNA: TGTGCCACCAGCGCCCAGGGTTATAGCAATCAGCCCCAGCATTTT
CDR3 protein: CATSAQGYSNQPQHF

V gene: TRBV6-2/TRBV6-3
clone size: once
J gene: TRBJ2-2
D gene: -
CDR3 DNA: TGTGCCAGCAGTCACCCAGGGTTGGGTGACACCGGGGAGCTGTTTTTT
CDR3 protein: CASSHPGLGDTGELFF

V gene: TRBV5-4
clone size: -
J gene: TRBJ1-2
D gene: -
CDR3 DNA: TGTGCCAGCAGCTACAGGGATGACTATGGCTACACCTTC
CDR3 protein: CASSYRDDYGYTF

V gene: TRBV9
clone size: -
J gene: TRBJ1-1
D gene: TRBD1
CDR3 DNA: TGTGCCAGCAGCGTAGTTCCGACAGGGACGAACACTGAAGCTTTCTTT
CDR3 protein: CASSVVPTGTNTEAFF

V gene: TRBV3-1/TRBV3-2
clone size: once
J gene: TRBJ2-3
D gene: TRBD2
CDR3 DNA: TGTGCCAGCAGCCATATTCTAGCGGGGGGCACAGATACGCAGTATTTT
CDR3 protein: CASSHILAGGTDTQYF